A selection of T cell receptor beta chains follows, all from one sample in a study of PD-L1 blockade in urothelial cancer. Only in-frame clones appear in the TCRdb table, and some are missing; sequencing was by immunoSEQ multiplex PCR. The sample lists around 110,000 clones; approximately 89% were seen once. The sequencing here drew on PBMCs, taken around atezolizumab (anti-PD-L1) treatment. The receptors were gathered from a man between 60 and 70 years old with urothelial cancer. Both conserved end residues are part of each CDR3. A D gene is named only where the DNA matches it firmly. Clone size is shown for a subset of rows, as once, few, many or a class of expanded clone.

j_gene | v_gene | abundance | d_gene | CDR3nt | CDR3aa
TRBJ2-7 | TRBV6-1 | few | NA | TGTGCCAGCAGTGAATGGTTGGGGGCTTCCTACGAGCAGTACTTC | CASSEWLGASYEQYF
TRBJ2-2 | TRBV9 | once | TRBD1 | TGTGCCAGCAGCCGGACAGGTTTAACCGGGGAGCTGTTTTTT | CASSRTGLTGELFF
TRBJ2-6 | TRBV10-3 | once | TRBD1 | TGTGCCATCAGAGAACAGGGGGCGAATGGGGCCAACGTCCTGACTTTC | CAIREQGANGANVLTF
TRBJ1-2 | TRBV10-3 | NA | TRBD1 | TGTGCCATAAGGGGAACAGGGGGAAGCTATGGCTACACCTTC | CAIRGTGGSYGYTF
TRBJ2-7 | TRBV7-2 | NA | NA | TGTGCCAGCAGCTTGTCAGGTCAGGGTGAGCAGTACTTC | CASSLSGQGEQYF
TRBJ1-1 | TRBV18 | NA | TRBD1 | TGTGCCAGCTCTTCGGACAGGGGAACTGAAGCTTTCTTT | CASSSDRGTEAFF
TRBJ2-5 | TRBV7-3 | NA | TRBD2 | TGTGCCAGCAGCTTAGGGGCGGGGGGACGGATTGAGACCCAGTACTTC | CASSLGAGGRIETQYF
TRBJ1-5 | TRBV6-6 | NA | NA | TGTGCCAGCAGTCCCCCTAGTTTGCCCCAGCATTTT | CASSPPSLPQHF
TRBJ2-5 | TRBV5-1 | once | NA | TGCGCCAGCAGCTTGGATGGGGCCCTCTGGGAGACCCAGTACTTC | CASSLDGALWETQYF
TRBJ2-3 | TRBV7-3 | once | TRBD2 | TGTGCCAGCAGCAAAGGACTAGCGGCTAGCACAGATACGCAGTATTTT | CASSKGLAASTDTQYF
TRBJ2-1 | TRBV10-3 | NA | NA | TGTGCCATCGCTTATTCCGGGACTCCCTCTCGAAATGAGCAGTTCTTC | CAIAYSGTPSRNEQFF
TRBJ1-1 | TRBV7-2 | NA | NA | TGTGCCAGCATATTTGGAGGGCCGCCGAGCACTGAAGCTTTCTTT | CASIFGGPPSTEAFF
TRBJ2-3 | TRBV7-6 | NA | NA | TGTGCCAGCAGCTTAGGCGGTAGCGGATTCACAGATACGCAGTATTTT | CASSLGGSGFTDTQYF